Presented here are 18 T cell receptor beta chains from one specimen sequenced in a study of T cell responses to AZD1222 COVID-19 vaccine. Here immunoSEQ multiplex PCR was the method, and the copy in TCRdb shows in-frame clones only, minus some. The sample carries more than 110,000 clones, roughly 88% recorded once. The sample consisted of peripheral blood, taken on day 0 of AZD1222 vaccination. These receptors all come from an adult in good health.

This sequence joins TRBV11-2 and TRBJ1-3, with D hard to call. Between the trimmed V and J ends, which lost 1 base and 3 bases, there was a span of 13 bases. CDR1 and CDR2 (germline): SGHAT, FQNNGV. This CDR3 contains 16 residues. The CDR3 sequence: CASSLVPTSYGNTIYF. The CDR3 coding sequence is TGTGCCAGCAGCTTAGTTCCTACCTCCTATGGAAACACCATATATTTT. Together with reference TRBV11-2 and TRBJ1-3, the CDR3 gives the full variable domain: EAGVAQSPRYKIIEKRQSVAFWCNPISGHATLYWYQQILGQGPKLLIQFQNNGVVDDSQLPKDRFSAERLKGVDSTLKIQPAKLEDSAVYLCASSLVPTSYGNTIYFGEGSWLTVV.

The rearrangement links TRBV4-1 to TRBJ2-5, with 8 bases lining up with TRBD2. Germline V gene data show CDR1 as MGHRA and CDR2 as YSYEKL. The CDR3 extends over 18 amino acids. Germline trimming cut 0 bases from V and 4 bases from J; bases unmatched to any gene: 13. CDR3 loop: CASSQDLPRGRPLETQYF. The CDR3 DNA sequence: TGCGCCAGCAGCCAAGATTTACCTCGCGGGAGGCCGCTAGAGACCCAGTACTTC.

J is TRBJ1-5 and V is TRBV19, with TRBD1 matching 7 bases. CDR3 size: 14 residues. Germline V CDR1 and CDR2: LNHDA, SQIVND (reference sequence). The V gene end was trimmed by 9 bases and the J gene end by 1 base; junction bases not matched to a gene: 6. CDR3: CASDRDRSNQPQHF. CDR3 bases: TGTGCCAGCGACCGGGACAGAAGCAATCAGCCCCAGCATTTT.

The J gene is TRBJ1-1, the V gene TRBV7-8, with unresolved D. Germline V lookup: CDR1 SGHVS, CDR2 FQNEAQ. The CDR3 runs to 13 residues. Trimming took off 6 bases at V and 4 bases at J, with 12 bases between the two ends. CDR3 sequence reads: CASSSRPTTEAFF. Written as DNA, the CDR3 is TGTGCCAGCAGTTCTAGGCCCACCACTGAAGCTTTCTTT.

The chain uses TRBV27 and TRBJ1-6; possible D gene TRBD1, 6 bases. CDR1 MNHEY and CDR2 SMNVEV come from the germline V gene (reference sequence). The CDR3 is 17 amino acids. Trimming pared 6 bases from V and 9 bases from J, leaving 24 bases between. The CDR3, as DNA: TGTGCCAGCAGGCCACTTAAGGAATCAGGGGTGGTTTCACCCCTCCACTTT. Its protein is CASRPLKESGVVSPLHF.

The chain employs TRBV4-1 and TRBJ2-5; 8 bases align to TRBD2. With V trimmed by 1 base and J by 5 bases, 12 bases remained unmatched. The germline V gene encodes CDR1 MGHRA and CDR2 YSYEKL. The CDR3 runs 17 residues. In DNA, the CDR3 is TGCGCCAGCAGCCAAGGGGGCCTAAGCGGGAGAGGGGAGACCCAGTACTTC. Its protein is CASSQGGLSGRGETQYF.

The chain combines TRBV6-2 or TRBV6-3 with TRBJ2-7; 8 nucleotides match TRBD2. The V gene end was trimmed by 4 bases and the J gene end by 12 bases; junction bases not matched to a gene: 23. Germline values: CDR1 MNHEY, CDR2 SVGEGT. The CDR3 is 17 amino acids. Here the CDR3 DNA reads TGTGCCAGCAGTTCCGCGACCTCCGCTAGCGGGCCGCTGTCTCGGTACTTC. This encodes CASSSATSASGPLSRYF.

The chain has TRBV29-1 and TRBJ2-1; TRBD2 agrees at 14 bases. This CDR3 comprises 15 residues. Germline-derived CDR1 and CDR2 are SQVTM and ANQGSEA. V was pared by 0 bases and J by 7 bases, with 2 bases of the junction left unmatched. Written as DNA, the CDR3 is TGCAGCGTTGAAGAGGGGACTAGCGGGGGAAATGAGCAGTTCTTC. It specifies CSVEEGTSGGNEQFF.

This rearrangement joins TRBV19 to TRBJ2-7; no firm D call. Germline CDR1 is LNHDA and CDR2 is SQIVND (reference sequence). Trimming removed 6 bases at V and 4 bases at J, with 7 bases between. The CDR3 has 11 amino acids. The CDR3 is CASSRGYEQYF. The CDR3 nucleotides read TGTGCCAGTAGCCGCGGATACGAGCAGTACTTC.

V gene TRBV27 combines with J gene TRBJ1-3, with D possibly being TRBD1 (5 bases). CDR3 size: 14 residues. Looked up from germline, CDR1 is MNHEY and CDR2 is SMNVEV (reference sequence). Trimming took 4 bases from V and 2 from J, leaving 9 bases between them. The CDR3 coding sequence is TGTGCCAGCAGTTCTCAGGGAGCTGGAAACACCATATATTTT. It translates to CASSSQGAGNTIYF.

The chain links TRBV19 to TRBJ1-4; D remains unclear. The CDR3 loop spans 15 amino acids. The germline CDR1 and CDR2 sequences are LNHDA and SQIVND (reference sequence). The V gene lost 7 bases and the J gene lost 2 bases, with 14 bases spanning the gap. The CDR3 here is CASKRTLVTNEKLFF. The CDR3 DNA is TGTGCCAGTAAGAGGACCCTTGTGACTAATGAAAAACTGTTTTTT.

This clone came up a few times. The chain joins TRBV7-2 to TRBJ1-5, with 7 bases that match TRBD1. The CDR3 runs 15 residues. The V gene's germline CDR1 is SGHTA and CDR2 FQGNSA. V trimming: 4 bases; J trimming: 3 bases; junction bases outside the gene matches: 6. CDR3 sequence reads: CASSSTDRANQPQHF. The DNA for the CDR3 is TGTGCCAGCAGCTCCACCGACAGGGCCAATCAGCCCCAGCATTTT.

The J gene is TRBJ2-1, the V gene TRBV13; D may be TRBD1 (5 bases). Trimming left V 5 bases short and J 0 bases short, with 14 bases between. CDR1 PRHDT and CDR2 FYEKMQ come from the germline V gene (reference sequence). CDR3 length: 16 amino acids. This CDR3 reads CASSPNRISSYNEQFF. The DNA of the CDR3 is TGTGCCAGCAGCCCAAACAGGATCAGCTCCTACAATGAGCAGTTCTTC.

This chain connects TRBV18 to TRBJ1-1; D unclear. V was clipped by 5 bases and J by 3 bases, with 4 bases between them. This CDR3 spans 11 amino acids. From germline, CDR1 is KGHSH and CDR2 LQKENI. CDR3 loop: CASSKDTEAFF. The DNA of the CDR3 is TGTGCCAGCTCAAAAGACACTGAAGCTTTCTTT.

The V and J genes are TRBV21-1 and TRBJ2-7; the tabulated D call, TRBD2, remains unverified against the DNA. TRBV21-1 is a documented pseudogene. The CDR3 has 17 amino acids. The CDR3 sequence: CASSPRGPGLESYEQYF. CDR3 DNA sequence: TGTGCCAGCAGCCCAAGGGGTCCGGGACTAGAATCGTACGAGCAGTACTTC.

The CDR3 DNA reads TGTGCCAGCAGTCGAAATTGGCGTGGAAACACCATATATTTT. Protein: CASSRNWRGNTIYF. The chain couples TRBV28 to TRBJ1-3; D call uncertain. Between the trimmed V and J ends, which lost 5 bases and 3 bases, there was a span of 11 bases. CDR3 length: 14 amino acids. The germline CDR1 and CDR2 sequences are MDHEN and SYDVKM.

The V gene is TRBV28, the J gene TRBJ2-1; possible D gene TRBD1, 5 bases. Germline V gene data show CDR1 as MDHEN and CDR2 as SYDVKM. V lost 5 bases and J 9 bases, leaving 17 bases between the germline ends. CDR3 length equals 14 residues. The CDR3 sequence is CASSLLDTSGEQFF. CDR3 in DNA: TGTGCCAGCAGTCTCCTGGACACTTCAGGTGAGCAGTTCTTC.

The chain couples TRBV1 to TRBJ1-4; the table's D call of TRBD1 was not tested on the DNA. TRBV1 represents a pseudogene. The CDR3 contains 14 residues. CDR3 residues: CTSSPLRWGEKLFF. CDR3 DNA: TGCACCAGCAGCCCCCTACGGTGGGGCGAAAAACTGTTTTTT.